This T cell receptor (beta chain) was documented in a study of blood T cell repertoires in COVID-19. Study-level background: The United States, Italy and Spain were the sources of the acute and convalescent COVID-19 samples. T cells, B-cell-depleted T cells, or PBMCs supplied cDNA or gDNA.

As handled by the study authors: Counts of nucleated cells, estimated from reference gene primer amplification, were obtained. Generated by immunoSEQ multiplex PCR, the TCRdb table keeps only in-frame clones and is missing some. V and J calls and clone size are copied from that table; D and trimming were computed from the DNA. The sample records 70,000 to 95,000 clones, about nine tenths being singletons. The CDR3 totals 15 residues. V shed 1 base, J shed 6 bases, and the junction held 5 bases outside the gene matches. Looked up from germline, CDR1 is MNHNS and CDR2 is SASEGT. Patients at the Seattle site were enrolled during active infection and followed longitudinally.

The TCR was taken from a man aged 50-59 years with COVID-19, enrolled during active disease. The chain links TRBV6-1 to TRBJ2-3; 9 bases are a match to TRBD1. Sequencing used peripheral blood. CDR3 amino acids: CASSEEQGASDTQYF. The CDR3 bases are TGTGCCAGCAGTGAAGAACAGGGGGCTTCGGATACGCAGTATTTT.